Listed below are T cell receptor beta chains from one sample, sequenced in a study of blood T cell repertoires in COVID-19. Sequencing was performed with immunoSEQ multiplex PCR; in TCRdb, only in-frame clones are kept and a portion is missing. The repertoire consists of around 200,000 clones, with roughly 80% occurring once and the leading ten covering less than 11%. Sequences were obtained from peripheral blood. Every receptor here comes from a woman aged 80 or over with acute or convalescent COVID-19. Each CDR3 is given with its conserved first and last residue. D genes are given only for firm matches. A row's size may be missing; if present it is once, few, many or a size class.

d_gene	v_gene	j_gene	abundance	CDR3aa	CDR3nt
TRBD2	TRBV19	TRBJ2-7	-	CASSILSGMAYEQYF	TGTGCCAGTAGTATACTTAGCGGGATGGCTTACGAGCAGTACTTC
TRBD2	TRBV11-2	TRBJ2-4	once	CASGGVENIQYF	TGTGCCAGCGGGGGGGTGGAAAACATTCAGTACTTC
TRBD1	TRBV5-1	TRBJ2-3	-	CASSTSGTGGTDTQYF	TGCGCCAGCAGCACCTCCGGGACAGGGGGCACGGATACGCAGTATTTT
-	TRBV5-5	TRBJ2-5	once	CASSSLAGHSQETQYF	TGTGCCAGCAGCTCTCTGGCGGGCCATAGCCAAGAGACCCAGTACTTC
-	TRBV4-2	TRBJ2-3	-	CASSQDPGRETDTQYF	TGTGCCAGCAGCCAAGATCCCGGGCGGGAAACAGATACGCAGTATTTT
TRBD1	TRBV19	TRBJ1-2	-	CASRDRPNYGYTF	TGTGCCAGTAGGGACAGGCCCAACTATGGCTACACCTTC
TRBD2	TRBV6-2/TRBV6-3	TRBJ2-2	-	CASSYPSGAGVGTGELFF	TGTGCCAGCAGTTACCCGTCAGGAGCGGGAGTAGGCACCGGGGAGCTGTTTTTT
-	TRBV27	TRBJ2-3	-	CASSSAGTSTDTQYF	TGTGCCAGCAGTTCAGCCGGGACTAGCACAGATACGCAGTATTTT
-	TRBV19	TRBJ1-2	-	CASSIRPGESPTFNYGYTF	TGTGCCAGTAGTATCAGGCCAGGGGAGTCTCCTACATTTAACTATGGCTACACCTTC
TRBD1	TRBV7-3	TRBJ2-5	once	CASSSRTGALETQYF	TGTGCCAGCAGCTCCCGGACAGGGGCCCTAGAGACCCAGTACTTC
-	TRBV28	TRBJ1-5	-	CASSPRQTISNQPQHF	TGTGCCAGCAGCCCGAGACAGACGATTAGCAATCAGCCCCAGCATTTT
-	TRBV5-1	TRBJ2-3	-	CASSLSYSLTDTQYF	TGCGCCAGCAGCTTGAGCTACTCCCTCACAGATACGCAGTATTTT
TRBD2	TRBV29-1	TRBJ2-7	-	CSAAGESYEQYF	TGCAGCGCCGCGGGAGAGTCCTACGAGCAGTACTTC
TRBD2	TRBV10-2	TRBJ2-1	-	CASSSGLAGVGNEQFF	TGCGCCAGCAGTAGTGGGCTAGCGGGGGTAGGCAATGAGCAGTTCTTC
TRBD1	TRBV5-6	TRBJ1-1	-	CASVRQGLKAFF	TGTGCCAGCGTACGACAGGGGCTTAAAGCTTTCTTT
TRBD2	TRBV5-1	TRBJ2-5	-	CASSLVVAGGLQETQYF	TGCGCCAGCAGCTTGGTGGTAGCGGGAGGATTACAAGAGACCCAGTACTTC
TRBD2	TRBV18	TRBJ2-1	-	CASSLLAETISEQFF	TGTGCCAGCTCGCTCCTAGCGGAAACTATCAGTGAGCAGTTCTTC
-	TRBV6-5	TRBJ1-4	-	CASSYGQGHEKLFF	TGTGCCAGCAGTTACGGGCAGGGCCATGAAAAACTGTTTTTT
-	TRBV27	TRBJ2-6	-	CASSQLGSGANVLTF	TGTGCCAGCAGTCAACTAGGTTCTGGGGCCAACGTCCTGACTTTC
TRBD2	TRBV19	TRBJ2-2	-	CASIGTSGTGELFF	TGTGCCAGTATAGGGACTAGCGGAACCGGGGAGCTGTTTTTT
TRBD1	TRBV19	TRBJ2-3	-	CASSLSTGTGGIDTQYF	TGTGCCAGTAGTCTATCGACCGGGACAGGGGGAATAGATACGCAGTATTTT
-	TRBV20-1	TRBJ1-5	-	CSASVGSLSNQPQHF	TGCAGTGCTAGTGTAGGGAGTCTTAGCAATCAGCCCCAGCATTTT
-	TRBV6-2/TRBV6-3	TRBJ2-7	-	CASSLPLREQYF	TGTGCCAGCAGTCTGCCGCTGAGGGAGCAGTACTTC
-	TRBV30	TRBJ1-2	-	CAWSTDLGGYTF	TGTGCCTGGAGTACCGACCTAGGAGGCTACACCTTC
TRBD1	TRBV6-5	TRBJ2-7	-	CASTADRDRYEQYF	TGTGCCAGCACCGCCGACAGGGATCGGTACGAGCAGTACTTC
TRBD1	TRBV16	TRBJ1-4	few	CASSQRRQGTNEKLFF	TGTGCCAGCAGCCAACGCCGACAGGGGACTAATGAAAAACTGTTTTTT
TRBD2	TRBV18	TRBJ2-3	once	CASSPRTSGVHTDTQYF	TGTGCCAGCTCACCAAGGACTAGCGGGGTTCACACAGATACGCAGTATTTT
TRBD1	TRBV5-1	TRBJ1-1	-	CASSLGGQGAEAFF	TGCGCCAGCAGCTTGGGGGGACAGGGGGCTGAAGCTTTCTTT
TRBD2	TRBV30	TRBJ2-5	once	CAWSQRLAGEQETQYF	TGTGCCTGGAGTCAAAGACTAGCGGGGGAACAAGAGACCCAGTACTTC
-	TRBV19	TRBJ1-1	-	CASSIGIQVKNTEAFF	TGTGCCAGTAGTATAGGTATACAGGTTAAGAACACTGAAGCTTTCTTT
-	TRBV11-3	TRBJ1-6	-	CASSSVWEDSPLHF	TGTGCCAGCAGCTCAGTCTGGGAGGATTCACCCCTCCACTTT
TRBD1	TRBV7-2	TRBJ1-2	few	CASSLAVTGVHGYTF	TGTGCCAGCAGCTTAGCGGTGACAGGGGTGCATGGCTACACCTTC
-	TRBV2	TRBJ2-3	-	CASSEDRYTDTQYF	TGTGCCAGCAGTGAAGACAGGTACACAGATACGCAGTATTTT
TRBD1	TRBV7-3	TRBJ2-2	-	CASRYRQGTGELFF	TGTGCCAGCAGATATAGACAGGGCACCGGGGAGCTGTTTTTT
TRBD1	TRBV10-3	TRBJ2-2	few	CAIREGGRTGELFF	TGTGCCATCAGGGAAGGGGGCCGCACCGGGGAGCTGTTTTTT
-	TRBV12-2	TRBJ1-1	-	CASRLRDRGIVDTEAFF	TGTGCAAGTCGCTTACGGGACAGGGGTATAGTCGACACTGAAGCTTTCTTT
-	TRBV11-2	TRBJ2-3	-	CASSIRGGTDTQYF	TGTGCCAGCAGCATCCGCGGTGGCACAGATACGCAGTATTTT
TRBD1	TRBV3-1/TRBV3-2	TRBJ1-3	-	CASSQTRDSGNTIYF	TGTGCCAGCAGCCAAACACGGGACAGTGGAAACACCATATATTTT
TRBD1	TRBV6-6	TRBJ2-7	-	CASTRRDRGPEEQYF	TGTGCCAGCACCAGACGGGACAGGGGACCGGAGGAGCAGTACTTC
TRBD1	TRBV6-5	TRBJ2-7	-	CASSPIGQGYEQYF	TGTGCCAGCAGTCCAATCGGACAGGGTTACGAGCAGTACTTC
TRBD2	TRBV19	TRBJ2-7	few	CASTTSGSVEEQYF	TGTGCCAGTACTACTAGCGGGAGTGTAGAGGAGCAGTACTTC
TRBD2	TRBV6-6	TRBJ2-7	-	CASSSSSSGLAFSSSYEQYF	TGTGCCAGCAGCTCATCCAGTAGCGGGTTGGCCTTCTCCAGCTCCTACGAGCAGTACTTC
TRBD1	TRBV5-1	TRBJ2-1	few	CASSLTGVSWNEQFF	TGCGCCAGCAGCTTAACAGGGGTTAGTTGGAATGAGCAGTTCTTC
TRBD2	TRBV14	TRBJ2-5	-	CASRPRGAGETQYF	TGTGCCAGCAGACCGCGGGGGGCTGGAGAGACCCAGTACTTC
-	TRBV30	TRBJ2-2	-	CAWRLTGSHRELFF	TGTGCCTGGAGGCTTACAGGATCCCACCGGGAGCTGTTTTTT
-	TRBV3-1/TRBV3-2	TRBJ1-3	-	CASSQVGAPRRGNTIYF	TGTGCCAGCAGCCAAGTAGGGGCACCCCGCAGGGGAAACACCATATATTTT
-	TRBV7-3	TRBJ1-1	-	CASSLNAGGNTEAFF	TGTGCCAGCAGCTTAAACGCGGGCGGGAACACTGAAGCTTTCTTT
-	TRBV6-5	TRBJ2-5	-	CASSSGLGPETQYF	TGTGCCAGCAGTTCAGGGCTTGGGCCGGAGACCCAGTACTTC
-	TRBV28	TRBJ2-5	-	CASSTPRQGGETQYF	TGTGCCAGCAGCACTCCTCGCCAGGGTGGAGAGACCCAGTACTTC
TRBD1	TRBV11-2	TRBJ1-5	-	CASSRGQANQPQHF	TGTGCCAGCAGCCGCGGACAGGCCAATCAGCCCCAGCATTTT
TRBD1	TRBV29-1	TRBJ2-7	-	CSVGQGIAEQYF	TGCAGCGTTGGACAGGGTATCGCCGAGCAGTACTTC
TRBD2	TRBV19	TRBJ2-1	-	CASSDLSSGEQFF	TGTGCCAGTAGTGACCTCTCTAGCGGCGAACAGTTCTTC
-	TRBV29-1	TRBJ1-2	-	CSVSPGAGNYGYTF	TGCAGCGTTTCTCCAGGGGCCGGGAACTATGGCTACACCTTC
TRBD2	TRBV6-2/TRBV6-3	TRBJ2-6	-	CASSGRRGSSTGANVLTF	TGTGCCAGCAGCGGGAGGCGGGGGTCTTCCACTGGGGCCAACGTCCTGACTTTC
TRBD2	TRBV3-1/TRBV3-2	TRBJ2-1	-	CASSQIAGGLDEQFF	TGTGCCAGCAGCCAAATAGCGGGGGGGCTGGATGAGCAGTTCTTC
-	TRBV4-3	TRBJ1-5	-	CASSQGLSGQPQHF	TGCGCCAGCAGCCAAGGGTTATCAGGCCAGCCCCAGCATTTT